A selection of T cell receptor beta chains follows, all from one sample in a study of T-cell memory formation after mild COVID-19. TCRdb re-called the 5' RACE reads through MiXCR, storing one row per CDR3 protein. The sample lists 450,000 to 650,000 distinct CDR3 sequences; around 21% were seen once. The sequencing sample was made of PBMCs or a T cell subset sorted from them (not recorded which). These receptor sequences come from an adult woman who had mild COVID-19 (a few samples of this study predate the infection). Cell type and time point are not known. CDR3s include the opening cysteine and the closing phenylalanine or tryptophan. Each record gives: J gene, D gene, clone size, V gene, CDR3 DNA, CDR3 protein. The D gene is left open where the match is weak. Expanded clones are given a class, and other clones once, few, many or no size at all.

j_gene: TRBJ1-4; d_gene: TRBD1; abundance: few; v_gene: TRBV19; CDR3nt: TGTGCCAGTAGTCCTGGGACAGGGGGCGAAAAACTGTTTTTT; CDR3aa: CASSPGTGGEKLFF
j_gene: TRBJ2-3; d_gene: NA; abundance: NA; v_gene: TRBV4-1; CDR3nt: TGCGCCAGCAGCCAAGATTGGGGGGGCGCGCAGTATTTT; CDR3aa: CASSQDWGGAQYF
j_gene: TRBJ1-2; d_gene: TRBD1; abundance: NA; v_gene: TRBV11-2; CDR3nt: TGTGCCAGCAGCACCATGGGACAGGGCTATGGCTACACCTTC; CDR3aa: CASSTMGQGYGYTF
j_gene: TRBJ2-5; d_gene: TRBD2; abundance: few; v_gene: TRBV7-9; CDR3nt: TGTGCCAGCAGCCACGGGCGTACTAGCGGGAGAGGGGAGACCCAGTACTTC; CDR3aa: CASSHGRTSGRGETQYF
j_gene: TRBJ2-2; d_gene: NA; abundance: NA; v_gene: TRBV19; CDR3nt: TGTGCCAGTAGTATTATGTGGGTTACCACCGGGGAGCTGTTTTTT; CDR3aa: CASSIMWVTTGELFF
j_gene: TRBJ1-1; d_gene: TRBD1; abundance: NA; v_gene: TRBV18; CDR3nt: TGTGCCAGCTCACCAGCACAGGGGAGTTTGAACACTGAAGCTTTCTTT; CDR3aa: CASSPAQGSLNTEAFF
j_gene: TRBJ2-3; d_gene: NA; abundance: NA; v_gene: TRBV20-1; CDR3nt: TGCAGTGCTAGAGATTGGGGACTTACTGGAACAATTAATATGGCGGATACGCAGTATTTT; CDR3aa: CSARDWGLTGTINMADTQYF
j_gene: TRBJ2-7; d_gene: TRBD1; abundance: few; v_gene: TRBV19; CDR3nt: TGTGCCAGTAGTCCCAGAACAGGGGCTCGGGAGCAGTACTTC; CDR3aa: CASSPRTGAREQYF
j_gene: TRBJ1-2; d_gene: NA; abundance: NA; v_gene: TRBV14; CDR3nt: TGTGCCAGCAGCGCTCGTCCCGACCTGGGAGCGACTAACTATGGCTACACCTTC; CDR3aa: CASSARPDLGATNYGYTF
j_gene: TRBJ2-1; d_gene: TRBD2; abundance: NA; v_gene: TRBV4-3; CDR3nt: TGCGCCAGCAGCCAAGTTGTGATAGGCGGGAGCTCCTACAATGAGCAGTTCTTC; CDR3aa: CASSQVVIGGSSYNEQFF